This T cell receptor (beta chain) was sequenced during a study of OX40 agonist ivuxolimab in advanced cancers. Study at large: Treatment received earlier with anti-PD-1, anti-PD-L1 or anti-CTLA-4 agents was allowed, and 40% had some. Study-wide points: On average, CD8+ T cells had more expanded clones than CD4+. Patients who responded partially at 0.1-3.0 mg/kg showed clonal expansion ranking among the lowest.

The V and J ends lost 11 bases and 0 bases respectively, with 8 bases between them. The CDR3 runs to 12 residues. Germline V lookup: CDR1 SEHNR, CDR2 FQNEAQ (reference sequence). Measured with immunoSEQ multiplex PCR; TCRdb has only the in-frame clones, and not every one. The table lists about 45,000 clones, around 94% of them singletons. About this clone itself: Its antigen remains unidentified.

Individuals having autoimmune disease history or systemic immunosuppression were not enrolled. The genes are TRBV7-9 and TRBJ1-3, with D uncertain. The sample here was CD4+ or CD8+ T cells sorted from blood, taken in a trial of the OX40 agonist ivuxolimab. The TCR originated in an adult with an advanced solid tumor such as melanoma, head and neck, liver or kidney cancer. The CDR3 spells CAAGGSGNTIYF. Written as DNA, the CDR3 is TGTGCCGCTGGCGGCTCTGGAAACACCATATATTTT.